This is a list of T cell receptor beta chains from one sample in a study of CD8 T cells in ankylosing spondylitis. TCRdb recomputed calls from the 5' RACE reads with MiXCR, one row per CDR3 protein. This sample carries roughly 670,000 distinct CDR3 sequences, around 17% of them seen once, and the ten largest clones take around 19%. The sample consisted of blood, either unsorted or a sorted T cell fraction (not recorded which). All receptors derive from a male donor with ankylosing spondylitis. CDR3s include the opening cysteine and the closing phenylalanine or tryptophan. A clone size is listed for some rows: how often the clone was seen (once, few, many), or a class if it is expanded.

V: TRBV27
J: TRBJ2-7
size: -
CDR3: CASSPQGGLYEQYF

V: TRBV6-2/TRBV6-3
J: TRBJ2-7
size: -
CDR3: CASSRGGEYYEQYF

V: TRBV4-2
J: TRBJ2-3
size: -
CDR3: CASGTSGKTDTQYF

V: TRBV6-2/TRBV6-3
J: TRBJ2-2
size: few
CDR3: CASSTGQSHTGELFF

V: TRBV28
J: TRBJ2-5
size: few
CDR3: CASSFGLGRETQYF

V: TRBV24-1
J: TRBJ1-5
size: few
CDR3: CASPGPGKSGNQPQHF

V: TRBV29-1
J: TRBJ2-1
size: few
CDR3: CSVEGAQGSYNEQFF

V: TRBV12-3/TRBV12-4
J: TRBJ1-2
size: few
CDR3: CASSPWDSYGYTF

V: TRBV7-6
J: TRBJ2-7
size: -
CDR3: CASSTRGYDEQYF

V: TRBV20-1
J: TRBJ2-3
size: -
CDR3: CSAKAGASGAQDTQYF

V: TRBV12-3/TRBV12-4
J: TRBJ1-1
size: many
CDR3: CASSFQSTEAFF

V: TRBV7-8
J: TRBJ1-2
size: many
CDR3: CASSLERGDYGYTF

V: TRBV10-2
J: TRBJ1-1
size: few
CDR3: CASSVGQWATEAFF

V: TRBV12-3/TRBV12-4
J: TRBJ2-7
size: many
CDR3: CASSLGTLQYF

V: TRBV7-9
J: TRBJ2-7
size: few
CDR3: CASSLVQEEQYF

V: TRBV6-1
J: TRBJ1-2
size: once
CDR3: CASSQKGRANYGYTF

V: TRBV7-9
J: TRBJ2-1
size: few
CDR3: CASSYISLTVTYNEQFF

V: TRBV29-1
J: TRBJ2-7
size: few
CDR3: CSAADTSYEQYF

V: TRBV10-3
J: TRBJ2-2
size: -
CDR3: CAMDEGTGELFF

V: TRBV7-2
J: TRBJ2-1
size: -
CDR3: CASRTGLAVSNEQFF

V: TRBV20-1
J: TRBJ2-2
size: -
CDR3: CSAPSQGKNGELFF

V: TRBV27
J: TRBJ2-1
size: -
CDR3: CATTGRLAESYNEQFF

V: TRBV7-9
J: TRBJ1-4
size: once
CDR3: CASSSSGASAANEKLFF

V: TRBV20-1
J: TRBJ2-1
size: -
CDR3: CSARPPGLATNEQFF

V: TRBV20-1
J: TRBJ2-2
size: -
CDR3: CSAKYPAGNTGELFF

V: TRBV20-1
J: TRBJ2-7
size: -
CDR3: CSASWWTRKYYEQYF

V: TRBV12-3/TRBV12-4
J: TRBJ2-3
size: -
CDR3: CASSFGDLGLTGWGQYF

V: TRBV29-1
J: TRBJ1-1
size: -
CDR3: CSVEDQRQNTEAFF

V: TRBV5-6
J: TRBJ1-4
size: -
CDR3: CASSFFGGANEKLFF